These 30 T cell receptor beta chains originate from one sample sequenced in a study of response to subunit inactivated influenza vaccine. A single record per CDR3 protein comes from TCRdb applying MiXCR to the RT-PCR reads. The table records around 490,000 distinct CDR3 sequences, less than 10% of them present only once. This specimen consisted of PBMCs from blood, obtained roughly 24 months after vaccination. All receptors derive from a man between 50 and 69 years old who received an inactivated influenza vaccine.

This clonotype was picked up a small number of times. As DNA, the CDR3 is TGCAGTGCCTACTTCTTCCGACAGGGAAACAACGAGCAGTACTTC. Protein sequence: CSAYFFRQGNNEQYF. The chain uses TRBV20-1 and TRBJ2-7, with 7 bases that match TRBD1. Germline V CDR1 and CDR2: DFQATT, SNEGSKA (reference sequence). The CDR3 contains 15 residues. J lost 5 bases, V lost 6 bases, and 16 bases had no gene match.

The J gene is TRBJ2-3, the V gene TRBV6-5, with TRBD2 matching over 11 bases. The CDR3 contains 16 residues. Germline V lookup: CDR1 MNHEY, CDR2 SVGAGI. V trimming: 2 bases; J trimming: 3 bases; junction bases outside the gene matches: 4. The CDR3 DNA follows: TGTGCCAGCAGTTACGCCAGACTAGCGGGGACAGATACGCAGTATTTT. Its translation: CASSYARLAGTDTQYF.

This chain joins TRBV20-1 and TRBJ1-4, with D possibly TRBD1 on 6 matching bases. The CDR3 runs to 13 residues. Germline V gives CDR1 DFQATT, CDR2 SNEGSKA (reference sequence). With 5 bases removed from V and 8 bases from J, the gap between germline ends came to 15 bases. Here the CDR3 DNA reads TGCAGTGCTTCGACAGGCCCTTGGGAAAAACTGTTTTTT. Amino acid sequence: CSASTGPWEKLFF.

There are many counts of this clonotype. V is TRBV20-1 and J is TRBJ1-2; weak D call: TRBD1 (6 bases). The CDR3 extends over 16 amino acids. The germline gives CDR1 DFQATT, CDR2 SNEGSKA (reference sequence). The germline V and J ends were trimmed by 1 base and 0 bases, with 15 bases remaining between them. The CDR3 loop is CSARGGLSGANYGYTF. CDR3 nucleotide sequence: TGCAGTGCTAGAGGCGGACTGTCAGGGGCTAACTATGGCTACACCTTC.

The sample holds a few counts of this clonotype. The rearrangement links TRBV15 to TRBJ1-2; 11 bases fit TRBD1. CDR1 LNHNV and CDR2 YYDKDF come from the germline V gene (reference sequence). This CDR3 is built from 15 residues. V lost 3 bases, J lost 3 bases, and 3 bases stayed unmatched. The CDR3, as DNA: TGTGCCACCAGCAGGGACAGGGGGCTTGACTATGGCTACACCTTC. Encoded protein: CATSRDRGLDYGYTF.

This clonotype was counted at least ten times. The chain recombines TRBV9 with TRBJ2-5; maybe TRBD2 (7 bases). Trimming took 4 bases from V and 5 from J, leaving 18 bases between them. CDR3 length: 15 amino acids. Per germline, CDR1 SGDLS and CDR2 YYNGEE. The CDR3, as DNA: TGTGCCAGCAGCAGATGGGGGGGCCTTCGGGAGACCCAGTACTTC. This translates into CASSRWGGLRETQYF.

The chain combines TRBV3-1 with TRBJ1-4; D is unclear. V was cut by 4 bases and J by 7 bases, with 16 bases left in between. The CDR3 covers 15 residues. CDR1 LGHDT and CDR2 YNNKEL come from the germline V gene (reference sequence). In DNA form, the CDR3 reads TGTGCCAGCAGCCTAACCGAGCCTCTGGGTGAAAAACTGTTTTTT. Encoded protein: CASSLTEPLGEKLFF.

This clonotype was seen more than once but under ten times. This sequence joins TRBV5-1 and TRBJ2-3; D gene uncertain. Deletions cut 5 bases from V and 0 bases from J, with 13 bases between. This CDR3 has 15 amino acids. Germline loops: CDR1 SGHRS, CDR2 YFSETQ. CDR3 nucleotide sequence: TGCGCCAGCAGACCTGAAGGCCAGAGCACAGATACGCAGTATTTT. Residues: CASRPEGQSTDTQYF. Filled out from reference TRBV5-1 and TRBJ2-3, the complete variable domain reads KAGVTQTPRYLIKTRGQQVTLSCSPISGHRSVSWYQQTPGQGLQFLFEYFSETQRNKGNFPGRFSGRQFSNSRSEMNVSTLELGDSALYLCASRPEGQSTDTQYFGPGTRLTVL.

This clonotype was counted ten times or more. The rearrangement joins TRBV2 to TRBJ2-3; D gene uncertain. This CDR3 comprises 14 residues. CDR1 is SNHLY, CDR2 FYNNEI, per germline. V dropped 3 bases and J dropped 0 bases, with 7 bases sitting between them. The CDR3, as DNA: TGTGCCAGCAGTGATCCTGGAAGCACAGATACGCAGTATTTT. It codes for CASSDPGSTDTQYF.

This clonotype was seen at least ten times. The chain joins TRBV29-1 to TRBJ2-1; 11 positions match TRBD2. The germline CDR1 and CDR2 sequences are SQVTM and ANQGSEA. CDR3 length equals 16 residues. The trim removed 2 bases at V and 0 bases at J, leaving 3 bases unmatched. The CDR3 reads CSVEPGLADSYNEQFF. The CDR3 bases are TGCAGCGTTGAACCGGGACTAGCGGACTCCTACAATGAGCAGTTCTTC.

This clonotype was picked up many times. The chain is built from TRBV7-2 and TRBJ1-2, with D hard to call. The germline CDR1 and CDR2 sequences are SGHTA and FQGNSA. Trimming removed 5 bases at V and 1 base at J, with 14 bases between. This CDR3 region has 15 residues. CDR3 sequence (DNA): TGTGCCAGCAGCCCTTACAGAAGGGATAACTATGGCTACACCTTC. Translated: CASSPYRRDNYGYTF. Using reference TRBV7-2 and TRBJ1-2 for the parts outside the CDR3, the full variable domain is GAGVSQSPSNKVTEKGKDVELRCDPISGHTALYWYRQSLGQGLEFLIYFQGNSAPDKSGLPSDRFSAERTGGSVSTLTIQRTQQEDSAVYLCASSPYRRDNYGYTFGSGTRLTVV.

This chain connects TRBV6-1 to TRBJ2-1; perhaps TRBD2 as D (5 bases). The CDR3 covers 14 residues. CDR1 MNHNS and CDR2 SASEGT come from the germline V gene. Trimming took 10 bases from V and 2 from J, leaving 15 bases between them. The CDR3 nucleotides are TGTGCCACCGGGATAGCCAGGACCTACAATGAGCAGTTCTTC. Translated, it gives CATGIARTYNEQFF.

This clonotype was counted at least ten times. The chain is built from TRBV18 and TRBJ2-4; D is unclear. Per the germline V gene, CDR1 is KGHSH and CDR2 is LQKENI. The CDR3 sequence is 15 residues long. V was cut by 2 bases and J by 1 base, with 9 bases left in between. CDR3 loop: CASSPATLAKNIQYF. In DNA form, the CDR3 reads TGTGCCAGCTCACCAGCAACGCTGGCCAAAAACATTCAGTACTTC. Using reference TRBV18 and TRBJ2-4 for the parts outside the CDR3, the full variable domain is NAGVMQNPRHLVRRRGQEARLRCSPMKGHSHVYWYRQLPEEGLKFMVYLQKENIIDESGMPKERFSAEFPKEGPSILRIQQVVRGDSAAYFCASSPATLAKNIQYFGAGTRLSVL.

This clonotype was picked up a small number of times. The chain is built from TRBV7-2 and TRBJ2-3; possible D gene TRBD2, 5 bases. The CDR3 length is 13 residues. The V end lost 2 bases, the J end lost 6 bases, and 9 bases lay between the germline ends. The germline V gene has CDR1 SGHTA and CDR2 FQGNSA. The CDR3 DNA sequence: TGTGCCAGCAGCTTATCGACGGGGGATACGCAGTATTTT. It codes for CASSLSTGDTQYF.

V is TRBV3-1 and J is TRBJ2-5; TRBD1 matches 7 bases. The CDR3 loop spans 15 amino acids. Unmatched junction bases numbered 10, after V lost 3 bases and J lost 6 bases. Looked up from germline, CDR1 is LGHDT and CDR2 is YNNKEL (reference sequence). The CDR3 here is CASSQEDRIKKTQYF. The CDR3 nucleotides read TGTGCCAGCAGCCAGGAGGACAGGATTAAGAAGACCCAGTACTTC.

This chain uses TRBV9 with TRBJ2-7; 8 bases are shared with TRBD1. Germline CDR1 and CDR2: SGDLS and YYNGEE. J was trimmed by 4 bases and V by 2 bases; bases with no gene match: 11. The CDR3 has 16 residues. The CDR3 nucleotides read TGTGCCAGCAGCGTTAACCCGACAGGGGCGGCTTACGAGCAGTACTTC. Its protein is CASSVNPTGAAYEQYF.

This clonotype has only a few counts. CDR3 residues: CASSFGRGEAFF. In nucleotides, the CDR3 is TGTGCCAGCAGCTTTGGGCGGGGGGAAGCTTTCTTT. The chain joins TRBV11-2 to TRBJ1-1; perhaps TRBD1 as D (5 bases). Deletions cut 3 bases from V and 8 bases from J, with 10 bases between. This CDR3 has 12 residues. Looked up from germline, CDR1 is SGHAT and CDR2 is FQNNGV.

This clonotype was observed many times. The J gene is TRBJ2-7, the V gene TRBV20-1; D is ambiguous. This CDR3 is 15 amino acids long. The V gene lost 7 bases and the J gene lost 0 bases, with 19 bases spanning the gap. CDR1 and CDR2 from the germline V gene are DFQATT and SNEGSKA (reference sequence). Here the CDR3 reads CSGHSISDSSYEQYF. CDR3 DNA: TGCAGTGGCCATTCGATTTCGGATAGCTCCTACGAGCAGTACTTC.

This clonotype was observed at least ten times. The genes are TRBV7-8 and TRBJ2-2; a weak D match, TRBD1 (6 bases). V was cut by 3 bases and J by 6 bases, with 14 bases left in between. Germline CDR1 SGHVS, CDR2 FQNEAQ. CDR3 length: 15 residues. CDR3 coding DNA: TGTGCCAGCAGCTTTTATCAGGGGAAGGCCGGGGAGCTGTTTTTT. This gives the protein CASSFYQGKAGELFF.

Ten or more counts support this clonotype. The gene calls are TRBV7-2 and TRBJ1-5; D remains unclear. Trimming shortened V by 4 bases and J by 2 bases, and 9 bases separated the two germline ends. Germline lookup yields CDR1 SGHTA and CDR2 FQGNSA. This CDR3 contains 14 residues. For the CDR3, the DNA is TGTGCCAGCAGCTCGGATAACGGCAATCAGCCCCAGCATTTT. It codes for CASSSDNGNQPQHF.

This clonotype came up a few times. The chain uses TRBV28 and TRBJ2-7, with D possibly matching TRBD2 (5 bases). V was pared by 3 bases and J by 3 bases, with 15 bases between. Germline V CDR1 and CDR2: MDHEN, SYDVKM. This CDR3 spans 15 amino acids. DNA for the CDR3: TGTGCCAGCAGTTTCCGAAAGGAGGCTCTCTACGAGCAGTACTTC. As protein: CASSFRKEALYEQYF.

Ten or more counts support this clonotype. The chain employs TRBV12-3 or TRBV12-4 and TRBJ1-2; 7 bases align to TRBD1. This CDR3 comprises 14 residues. With 6 bases clipped from V and 5 bases from J, the junction kept 9 bases outside the gene matches. The CDR3 DNA reads TGTGCCAGCAGACCGGGACAGTCTTCGTATGGCTACACCTTC. This codes for CASRPGQSSYGYTF.

On this clonotype itself: A much larger clone differs by one base, so this may be a read error. The V gene is TRBV5-1, the J gene TRBJ2-3, with D hard to call. Germline loops: CDR1 SGHRS, CDR2 YFSETQ. CDR3 length: 14 amino acids. The germline V and J ends were trimmed by 4 bases and 4 bases, with 13 bases remaining between them. The CDR3 reads CASSAADHADTQYF. For the CDR3, the DNA is TGCGCCAGCAGCGCCGCGGACCATGCAGATACGCAGTATTTT.

The genes are TRBV7-9 and TRBJ2-5; weak D call: TRBD2 (5 bases). The CDR3 has 13 amino acids. The ends were cut back, 5 bases at V and 2 bases at J, with 9 bases in the middle. CDR1 is SEHNR and CDR2 is FQNEAQ in the germline V gene (reference sequence). The CDR3 DNA sequence: TGTGCCAGCAGCCATGGGAGTCAAGAGACCCAGTACTTC. It specifies CASSHGSQETQYF.

DNA of the CDR3: TGTGCCAGCTCACCAAAGGCTCTGGATACGCAGTATTTT. This gives the protein CASSPKALDTQYF. The chain joins TRBV18 to TRBJ2-3, with D unresolved. V was trimmed by 2 bases and J by 6 bases, leaving 9 bases between them. CDR3 size: 13 residues. Germline CDR1 is KGHSH and CDR2 is LQKENI.

The table lists this clonotype with a few counts. V usage is TRBV18 and J usage is TRBJ1-4; tentative D call: TRBD1 (6 bases). This CDR3 contains 16 residues. Germline V gene sequence: CDR1 KGHSH, CDR2 LQKENI. The germline V and J ends were trimmed by 4 bases and 0 bases, with 12 bases remaining between them. This chain's CDR3 is CASSLRQATTNEKLFF. The CDR3 DNA reads TGTGCCAGCTCACTTCGACAGGCCACAACTAATGAAAAACTGTTTTTT.

This clonotype was detected many times. The rearrangement uses TRBV14 and TRBJ2-5; 12 bases fit TRBD2. Germline loops: CDR1 SGHDN, CDR2 FVKESK. The V segment lost 0 bases and the J segment 9 bases; nucleotides outside the gene matches: 5. The CDR3 extends over 15 amino acids. CDR3 sequence (DNA): TGTGCCAGCAGCCAAGATTCGCTAGCGGGAGGGGCCCAGTACTTC. Its translation is CASSQDSLAGGAQYF. Supplemented by reference TRBV14 and TRBJ2-5, the full variable domain reads EAGVTQFPSHSVIEKGQTVTLRCDPISGHDNLYWYRRVMGKEIKFLLHFVKESKQDESGMPNNRFLAERTGGTYSTLKVQPAELEDSGVYFCASSQDSLAGGAQYFGPGTRLLVL.

The gene calls are TRBV27 and TRBJ1-1; no definite D call. V was trimmed by 6 bases and J by 1 base, leaving 15 bases between them. CDR1 and CDR2 from the germline V gene are MNHEY and SMNVEV (reference sequence). The CDR3 sequence is 15 residues long. For the CDR3, the DNA is TGTGCCAGCAGACAAAATCGACGGTCGAACACTGAAGCTTTCTTT. Residues: CASRQNRRSNTEAFF.

The CDR3 region has the DNA TGCAGTGCTCCACTGGGCAGGGGTAGCGAGCAGTACTTC. Residues: CSAPLGRGSEQYF. The V gene is TRBV20-1, the J gene TRBJ2-7, with a tentative D call TRBD1 (6 bases). The CDR3 spans 13 residues. The V end lost 5 bases, the J end lost 6 bases, and 17 bases lay between the germline ends. Germline V gene data show CDR1 as DFQATT and CDR2 as SNEGSKA (reference sequence).

V and J are TRBV12-3 or TRBV12-4 and TRBJ1-5, with D unresolved. CDR3 length: 17 residues. Trimming shortened V by 0 bases and J by 0 bases, and 12 bases separated the two germline ends. CDR3: CASSLAAPQVSNQPQHF. In nucleotides, the CDR3 is TGTGCCAGCAGTTTAGCGGCCCCGCAGGTTAGCAATCAGCCCCAGCATTTT.